The rows below give T cell receptor beta chains drawn from one sample of a study of cytomegalovirus exposure and HLA in healthy donors. Sequencing used immunoSEQ multiplex PCR; TCRdb keeps in-frame clones, though not all of them. Of roughly 80,000 clones in the sample, less than 85% were seen once. The source material was PBMCs. All receptors come from a male donor in good health and CMV-seronegative. CDR3s include the opening cysteine and the closing phenylalanine or tryptophan. The D gene is left open where the match is weak. Clone size is stated in some rows and not others, as once, few, many or a class when expanded.

TRBV6-5	.	.	14	TRBJ2-7	TGTGCCAGCAGCCGCACAGGAGTCACCTACGAGCAGTACTTC	CASSRTGVTYEQYF
TRBV7-6	.	.	17	TRBJ2-3	TGTGCCAGCAGCTTATACGGCTCGGGGATAGTCACAGATACGCAGTATTTT	CASSLYGSGIVTDTQYF
TRBV4-2	.	TRBD2	18	TRBJ2-2	TGTGCCAGCAGCCAAGATTTAGGGACTAGCGGGGGGACCGGGGAGCTGTTTTTT	CASSQDLGTSGGTGELFF
TRBV10-2	.	.	13	TRBJ2-2	TGCGCCAGCAGCGCAGGACACGCCGGGGAGCTGTTTTTT	CASSAGHAGELFF
TRBV2	.	.	11	TRBJ2-7	TGTGCCAGCAGTGAGTTTGAGTTGCAGTACTTC	CASSEFELQYF
TRBV10-3	.	TRBD2	14	TRBJ2-7	TGTGCCATCAGTGAGCGAGGCGGGGGATGGGAGCAGTACTTC	CAISERGGGWEQYF
TRBV6-1	.	TRBD1	14	TRBJ1-2	TGTGCCAGCAGTGTAGACAGGGGTGTCTATGGCTACACCTTC	CASSVDRGVYGYTF
TRBV5-4	.	TRBD1	17	TRBJ1-4	TGTGCCAGCAGCCCGGGGACAGGTGGTCTCGGTAATGAAAAACTGTTTTTT	CASSPGTGGLGNEKLFF
TRBV5-1	.	TRBD2	18	TRBJ2-2	TGCGCCAGCAGCTTGATAGCGGGGGGGATCTCGAACACCGGGGAGCTGTTTTTT	CASSLIAGGISNTGELFF
TRBV9	.	TRBD2	17	TRBJ2-7	TGTGCCAGCAGCGTAGCGCCTAGCGGGGCAAGCTCCTACGAGCAGTACTTC	CASSVAPSGASSYEQYF
TRBV7-8	.	.	15	TRBJ1-1	TGTGCCAGCAGCCCAACGAGGGTATCGGGCCCTGAAGCTTTCTTT	CASSPTRVSGPEAFF
TRBV28	.	TRBD1	15	TRBJ2-7	TGTGCCAGCAGTCCGGGGACAGGGGAATCCGCTGTGCAGTACTTC	CASSPGTGESAVQYF
TRBV6-1	few	TRBD1	14	TRBJ1-1	TGTGCCAGCAGTCCGACAGGGGGCATCTGTGAAGCTTTCTTT	CASSPTGGICEAFF
TRBV6-1	.	TRBD2	14	TRBJ2-1	TGTGCCAGCAGTGCTGAGCGGGGGGGCACTGAGCAGTTCTTC	CASSAERGGTEQFF
TRBV7-9	few	.	15	TRBJ2-3	TGTGCCATTCCGGGAGAGCGGACCACCACAGATACGCAGTATTTT	CAIPGERTTTDTQYF
TRBV18	.	.	12	TRBJ2-1	TGTGCCAGCTCACCACGGTCAGGTGAGCAGTTCTTC	CASSPRSGEQFF
TRBV27	.	TRBD1	13	TRBJ2-5	TGTGCCACAGGGACAGGGCTGGTCGGGACCCAGTACTTC	CATGTGLVGTQYF
TRBV7-6	.	TRBD2	17	TRBJ2-7	TGTGCCAGCAGCCTGGGACTAGCGGGAGAGGGTCCCTACGAGCAGTACTTC	CASSLGLAGEGPYEQYF
TRBV6-5	.	.	14	TRBJ1-1	TGTGCCAGCAGTCTCAACGGGGGGAACACTGAAGCTTTCTTT	CASSLNGGNTEAFF
TRBV5-1	.	.	14	TRBJ1-2	TGCGCCAGCAGGCCAGGTACCCGGGGCTATGGCTACACCTTC	CASRPGTRGYGYTF
TRBV5-6	.	TRBD1	15	TRBJ2-7	TGTGCCAGCAGCACCGGGGACAGGGTGTTATTCGAGCAGTACTTC	CASSTGDRVLFEQYF
TRBV5-1	few	TRBD1	14	TRBJ1-1	TGCGCCAGCAGCTCAGGGGGCGCAGAGAGTGAAGCTTTCTTT	CASSSGGAESEAFF
TRBV5-1	.	.	16	TRBJ1-1	TGCGCCAGCAGCTTGGATGTTTCACAGTCAAACACTGAAGCTTTCTTT	CASSLDVSQSNTEAFF
TRBV10-2	once	TRBD1	14	TRBJ1-5	TGCGCCAGCAGTGGACAGGGAGGCAATCAGCCCCAGCATTTT	CASSGQGGNQPQHF
TRBV5-1	.	TRBD1	15	TRBJ2-7	TGCGCCAGCAGCTTTCCGGACAGGGAAGACTACGAGCAGTACTTC	CASSFPDREDYEQYF
TRBV7-2	once	.	16	TRBJ2-1	TGTGCCAGCAGCATCGCCGCGACCAGCAGGGGCGAGGGTCAGTTCTTC	CASSIAATSRGEGQFF
TRBV30	.	.	14	TRBJ2-6	TGTGCCTGGAGCGTCGGCTCTGGGGCCAACGTCCTGACTTTC	CAWSVGSGANVLTF
TRBV6-5	.	TRBD1	14	TRBJ1-4	TGTGCCAGCAGTTACAGGGGGACAGAAGAAAAACTGTTTTTT	CASSYRGTEEKLFF
TRBV5-1	.	.	15	TRBJ2-3	TGCGCCAGCAGCTTAGGACAGCAATTCACAGATACGCAGTATTTT	CASSLGQQFTDTQYF
TRBV19	.	TRBD2	13	TRBJ2-3	TGTGCCAGTAGTCGGGGGGTCGGGGATACGCAGTATTTT	CASSRGVGDTQYF
TRBV5-4	.	.	13	TRBJ1-2	TGTGCCAGCAAACCCGAACAGGGTACACACTACACCTTC	CASKPEQGTHYTF
TRBV5-1	.	.	17	TRBJ2-6	TGCGCCAGCAGCTTGGTCGGGTCCTACCCTGGGGCCAACGTCCTGACTTTC	CASSLVGSYPGANVLTF
TRBV2	few	.	11	TRBJ2-5	TGTGCCAGCAGTGAACTGGAGACCCAGTACTTC	CASSELETQYF
TRBV5-4	.	TRBD1	18	TRBJ1-6	TGTGCCAGCAGCTTGACTTCAGGGGGTGGGGTTAGCGGTTCACCCCTCCACTTT	CASSLTSGGGVSGSPLHF
TRBV7-2	.	.	13	TRBJ1-4	TGTGCCAGCAGCTTAAGTGGCCGTGAAAAACTGTTTTTT	CASSLSGREKLFF
TRBV7-3	.	.	16	TRBJ1-5	TGTGCCAGCAGCTTACAGAATGAAGGGAGGAATCAGCCCCAGCATTTT	CASSLQNEGRNQPQHF
TRBV7-9	.	TRBD2	16	TRBJ2-1	TGTGCCAGCAGCCCCAAGCGGGGGGGCTCCTACAATGAGCAGTTCTTC	CASSPKRGGSYNEQFF
TRBV9	.	TRBD1	14	TRBJ1-1	TGTGCCAGCAGCCACAGGGGGACGAACACTGAAGCTTTCTTT	CASSHRGTNTEAFF
TRBV27	few	.	15	TRBJ1-6	TGTGCCAGCAGTTTATCCAGCGTCAACACCCAACCCCTCAACTTT	CASSLSSVNTQPLNF
TRBV7-3	.	TRBD2	14	TRBJ2-1	TGTGCCAGCAGCAACAGCGGGAGGGCCAATGAGCAGTTCTTC	CASSNSGRANEQFF
TRBV5-1	.	TRBD2	18	TRBJ2-7	TGCGCCAGCAGCTCGCCCGAGACTAGCGGGAGGACCTTCTACGAGCAGTACTTC	CASSSPETSGRTFYEQYF
TRBV28	.	.	14	TRBJ1-1	TGTGCCAGCAGTTTACCCCAGGGTATAGGTGAAGCTTTCTTT	CASSLPQGIGEAFF
TRBV9	.	.	14	TRBJ2-5	TGTGCCAGCAGCGTAGCGGAGAGGCTGGGGACCCAGTACTTC	CASSVAERLGTQYF
TRBV7-2	.	.	15	TRBJ2-1	TGTGCCAGCAGCTTAGCGGGGAGCTCCTACAATGAGCAGTTCTTC	CASSLAGSSYNEQFF
TRBV2	.	TRBD1	17	TRBJ1-6	TGTGCCAGCAGTGAAATCAGCTCGACAGGGAGGAATTCACCCCTCCACTTT	CASSEISSTGRNSPLHF
TRBV27	few	TRBD1	15	TRBJ2-5	TGTGCCAGCAGTGCCCGGGACAGGGGGCGAGAGACCCAGTACTTC	CASSARDRGRETQYF
TRBV5-1	.	TRBD2	15	TRBJ2-7	TGCGCCAGCAGCTTTGGTCTAGCGGGGGGCTACGAGCAGTACTTC	CASSFGLAGGYEQYF
TRBV5-5	.	.	15	TRBJ1-4	TGTGCCAGCAGCTCGTACAGTCAGACTAATGAAAAACTGTTTTTT	CASSSYSQTNEKLFF